Listed below are T cell receptor beta chains from one sample, sequenced in a study of human T cells and chemical hapten exposure. TCRdb re-called the RACE reads with MiXCR, one entry per CDR3 protein. This table has about 55,000 distinct CDR3 sequences, less than 10% appearing once. Sequencing used whole blood, obtained in connection with sensitization to the hapten diphenylcyclopropenone (DPC). The source of these receptors is a woman aged 45-65 years with alopecia areata. Some clones in this sample may be carry-over from other donors' samples. The CDR3 runs from the conserved cysteine through the conserved F or W. The D gene is left open where the match is weak. The size entry is marked missing in some rows and otherwise reads once, few, many or a size class.

>TRBV29-1|TRBJ1-1|many|.
TGCAGCGTTGATCCAACCCGATGGGACACTGAAGCTTTCTTT
CSVDPTRWDTEAFF
>TRBV18|TRBJ2-3|many|.
TGTGCCAGCTCACCTCAGCGGAGCACAGATACGCAGTATTTT
CASSPQRSTDTQYF
>TRBV12-3/TRBV12-4|TRBJ2-2|few|TRBD2
TGTGCCAGCAGCCCTAGCGGGGCCCGTGGCACCGGGGAGCTGTTTTTT
CASSPSGARGTGELFF
>TRBV5-5|TRBJ2-2|.|.
TGTGCCAGCAGCCCCGCCGGAGGGCCCGGGGAGCTGTTTTTT
CASSPAGGPGELFF
>TRBV7-9|TRBJ2-6|.|TRBD2
TGTGCCAGCAGCTCCAATCTAGCGGTCTCTCTCTCTGGGGCCAACGTCCTGACTTTC
CASSSNLAVSLSGANVLTF
>TRBV18|TRBJ2-3|few|.
TGTGCCAGCTCACCACCGCACCCAATTGGGGGGACTGGAGGCACAGATACGCAGTATTTT
CASSPPHPIGGTGGTDTQYF
>TRBV28|TRBJ2-5|once|.
TGTGCCAGCACAGAACGTTCCCAAGAGACCCAGTACTTC
CASTERSQETQYF
>TRBV29-1|TRBJ1-1|many|.
TGCAGCGTTGAAGATCTTAGGGGCGGAGCTTTCTTT
CSVEDLRGGAFF
>TRBV28|TRBJ2-7|many|.
TGTGCCAGCCAGGGTCCCTACGAGCAGTACTTC
CASQGPYEQYF
>TRBV7-9|TRBJ2-5|.|.
TGTGCCAGCAGCCGACCAATGGAGACCCAGTACTTC
CASSRPMETQYF
>TRBV5-1|TRBJ2-5|few|TRBD1
TGCGCCAGCAGCTTATCTGCTGACAGGGGAGAGACCCAGTACTTC
CASSLSADRGETQYF
>TRBV3-1|TRBJ2-1|many|.
TGTGCCAGCAGCCAAATGCCGGGGTTATACAATGAGCAGTTCTTC
CASSQMPGLYNEQFF
>TRBV28|TRBJ1-2|few|.
TGTGCCAGCAGTTCCGGGACGGACTATGGCTACACCTTC
CASSSGTDYGYTF
>TRBV11-2|TRBJ1-1|many|.
TGTGCCAGCAGCCGCCGTGAAAACACTGAAGCTTTCTTT
CASSRRENTEAFF
>TRBV4-2|TRBJ1-2|many|.
TGTGCCAGCAGCCAAGATCTGACACCTAAGTTGGATGGCTACACCTTC
CASSQDLTPKLDGYTF
>TRBV6-2/TRBV6-3|TRBJ2-7|few|.
TGTGCCAGCCCCCAAGGGCAGGGGCCGTCCTACGAGCAGTACTTC
CASPQGQGPSYEQYF
>TRBV6-6|TRBJ2-4|few|.
TGTGCCAGCAGTTACTCGACAGGAATCAAAAACATTCAGTACTTC
CASSYSTGIKNIQYF
>TRBV3-1|TRBJ1-2|.|.
TGTGCCAGCAGCCAAGAGGTCTCAGATCGTGGCTACACCTTC
CASSQEVSDRGYTF
>TRBV11-2|TRBJ1-5|many|.
TGTGCCAGCAGCGGACAGTATAGCAATCAGCCCCAGCATTTT
CASSGQYSNQPQHF
>TRBV10-2|TRBJ2-7|few|.
TGCGCCAGCAGTGAGAGACCCGGGGCCTCCTACGAGCAGTACTTC
CASSERPGASYEQYF
>TRBV28|TRBJ1-2|.|TRBD1
TGTGCCAGCAGCATTCGACAGGGGCATGGCTACACCTTC
CASSIRQGHGYTF
>TRBV28|TRBJ2-1|.|.
TGTGCCAGCAGTTTGAATGAGCAGTTCTTC
CASSLNEQFF
>TRBV2|TRBJ1-1|.|.
TGTGCCAGCGTGTACAACACTGAAGCTTTCTTT
CASVYNTEAFF
>TRBV28|TRBJ2-7|few|.
TGTGCCAGCAGTTTAGGGCAGGGAGGCTATTACGAGCAGTACTTC
CASSLGQGGYYEQYF
>TRBV28|TRBJ2-7|.|TRBD2
TGTGCCAGCAGTCCCGGACTAGCGGGGAGTCTGAAGGAGCAGTACTTC
CASSPGLAGSLKEQYF
>TRBV14|TRBJ1-1|.|.
TGTGCCAGCAGCCATCGGGCCGCGAACACTGAAGCTTTCTTT
CASSHRAANTEAFF
>TRBV12-2|TRBJ1-1|many|.
TGTGCAAGTCGCTTAGCGGGATCCGGGACAGGGGGTTTCTTGAACACTGAAGCTTTCTTT
CASRLAGSGTGGFLNTEAFF
>TRBV29-1|TRBJ2-5|.|.
TGCAGCGTGGGCGCTGAACAAGAGACCCAGTACTTC
CSVGAEQETQYF
>TRBV11-2|TRBJ2-1|few|.
TGTGCCAGCAGGAGCCTTCGGGACAAGAGCTCCTACAATGAGCAGTTCTTC
CASRSLRDKSSYNEQFF
>TRBV2|TRBJ2-2|few|.
TGTGCCAGCCGACAGCCAGTTTGGGGATACACCGGGGAGCTGTTTTTT
CASRQPVWGYTGELFF
>TRBV4-2|TRBJ1-3|few|.
TGTGCCAGCAGCCAAGAGCCCCGGACGGCTTTGGGAAACACCATATATTTT
CASSQEPRTALGNTIYF
>TRBV21-1|TRBJ1-2|many|.
TGTGCCAGCAGGGCTCAGGGGCGCTTGGAAGGTCACACCTTC
CASRAQGRLEGHTF
>TRBV2|TRBJ1-1|many|.
TGTGCCAGCACGGGGATCACTGAAGCTTTCTTT
CASTGITEAFF
>TRBV20-1|TRBJ2-1|few|TRBD2
TGCAGTGCTAGAGTATCAGCGGGAGCTTCCTACAATGAGCAGTTCTTC
CSARVSAGASYNEQFF
>TRBV7-6|TRBJ2-1|.|.
TGTGCCAGCAGGCGCGAGGCAGGGGGGTCCTACAATGAGCAGTTCTTC
CASRREAGGSYNEQFF
>TRBV5-1|TRBJ1-2|few|.
TGCGCCAGCAGCCCGAGGGTCCCGGGACAAGAACTAAACTATGGCTACACCTTC
CASSPRVPGQELNYGYTF
>TRBV5-5|TRBJ2-7|.|.
TGTGCCAGCACCTCCGGAACCTACGAGCAGTACTTC
CASTSGTYEQYF
>TRBV18|TRBJ1-5|few|TRBD1
TGTGCCAGCTCACCGATGGGACAGGGGACTCAGCCCCAGCATTTT
CASSPMGQGTQPQHF
>TRBV5-1|TRBJ1-2|.|TRBD1
TGCGCCAGCAGCTTGGCCGGGCTGAGACAGGGGGCGACCGGCTACACCTTC
CASSLAGLRQGATGYTF
>TRBV10-3|TRBJ1-5|many|TRBD1
TGTGCCATCAGTGATCGAACAGGGGGCAGTGGGCAGCCCCAGCATTTT
CAISDRTGGSGQPQHF
>TRBV28|TRBJ1-3|.|.
TGTGCCAGCAGCTACGGGCGTTTCTCTGGAAACACCATATATTTT
CASSYGRFSGNTIYF
>TRBV5-1|TRBJ1-1|many|.
TGCGCCAGCAGCTGGGGAGGATCCAACACTGAAGCTTTCTTT
CASSWGGSNTEAFF
>TRBV5-1|TRBJ2-7|few|TRBD1
TGCGCCAGCAGCTTACGGACAGGGAGCTCCTACGAGCAGTACTTC
CASSLRTGSSYEQYF
>TRBV20-1|TRBJ2-7|.|TRBD1
TGCAGTGTACCGACAGGGGTTTTTTACGAGCAGTACTTC
CSVPTGVFYEQYF
>TRBV6-2/TRBV6-3|TRBJ2-1|few|.
TGTGCCAGCAGTTACTCGCTTAAACCGGGGGGCTACTACAATGAGCAGTTCTTC
CASSYSLKPGGYYNEQFF
>TRBV27|TRBJ2-7|few|TRBD2
TGTGCCAGCAGTTTATCCCTAGCGGGGTCCTACGAGCAGTACTTC
CASSLSLAGSYEQYF
>TRBV4-1|TRBJ2-7|many|.
TGCGCCAGCAGCCAAGGCGCAGGGTCCTACGAGCAGTACTTC
CASSQGAGSYEQYF
>TRBV10-2|TRBJ2-1|many|.
TGCGCCAGCATCTCAGAGAAAAATGAGCAGTTCTTC
CASISEKNEQFF
>TRBV6-5|TRBJ1-5|many|TRBD1
TGTGCCAGCAGTGCACAGGGGGGTACGGATCAGCCCCAGCATTTT
CASSAQGGTDQPQHF
>TRBV29-1|TRBJ2-3|.|TRBD1
TGCAGCGTTGTGACAGGGCCGAGCACAGATACGCAGTATTTT
CSVVTGPSTDTQYF
>TRBV5-1|TRBJ1-3|.|TRBD1
TGCGCCAGCAGCCACTCCGGGACAGCAAACTCTGGAAACACCATATATTTT
CASSHSGTANSGNTIYF
>TRBV7-9|TRBJ2-7|.|TRBD2
TGTGCCAGCAGAGGACTAGATTCCTACGAGCAGTACTTC
CASRGLDSYEQYF
>TRBV5-1|TRBJ2-7|.|.
TGCGCCAGCAGCTTGGAGTCCCGCAGGGGCAATACCTACGAGCAGTACTTC
CASSLESRRGNTYEQYF
>TRBV7-9|TRBJ2-1|.|.
TGTGCCAGCAGCTTAACCGCGGGCCGTAGTGAGCAGTTCTTC
CASSLTAGRSEQFF
>TRBV6-2/TRBV6-3|TRBJ2-7|many|.
TGTGCCAGCACCGTTCCTCCGGGACGGAAGCACTACGAGCAGTACTTC
CASTVPPGRKHYEQYF